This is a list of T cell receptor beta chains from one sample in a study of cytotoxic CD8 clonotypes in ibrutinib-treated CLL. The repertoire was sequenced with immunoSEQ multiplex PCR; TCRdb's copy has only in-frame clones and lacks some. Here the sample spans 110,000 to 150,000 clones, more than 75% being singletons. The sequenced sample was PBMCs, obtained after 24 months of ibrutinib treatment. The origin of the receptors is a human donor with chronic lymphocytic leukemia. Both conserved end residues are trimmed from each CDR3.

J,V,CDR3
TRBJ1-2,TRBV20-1,SARGQGGG
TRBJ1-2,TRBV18,ASSPRTGRGYGYT
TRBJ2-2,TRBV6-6,ASTLAGNGELF
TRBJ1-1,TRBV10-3,AISEVWGTGGVRAF
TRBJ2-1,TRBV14,ASGGGSNNEQF
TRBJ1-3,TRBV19,ASMGYTIY
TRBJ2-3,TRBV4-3,ASSQDRSSGDTQY
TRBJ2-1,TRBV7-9,ASSGTASSYNEQF
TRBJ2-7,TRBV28,ASRSGRLYEQY
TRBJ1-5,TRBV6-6,ASTSGTYSNQPQH
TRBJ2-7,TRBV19,ASRPGQGLEQY
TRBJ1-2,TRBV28,ASSLAGRNYGYT
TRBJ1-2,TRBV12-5,ASGFPERGGGYT
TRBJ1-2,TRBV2,ASRDGDVAYGYT
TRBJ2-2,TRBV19,ASSTPGGNTGELF
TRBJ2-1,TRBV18,ASSPRGGGVIHNEQF
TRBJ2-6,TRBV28,ASSQQGGHPGANVLT
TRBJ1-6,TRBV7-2,ASSLVSGANNSPLH
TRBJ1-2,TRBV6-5,ASRPTGGGYT
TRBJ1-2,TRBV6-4,ASRPDGGLSNYGYT
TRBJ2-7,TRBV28,ASSPRTRQDEQY
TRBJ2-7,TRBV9,ASSVLGESYEQY
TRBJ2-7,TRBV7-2,ASSLAGLTGYEQY
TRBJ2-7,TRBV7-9,ASNLAGAPYEQY
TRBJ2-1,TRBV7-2,ASSLVGRKQGAVF
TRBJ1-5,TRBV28,ASSGQGTYQPQH
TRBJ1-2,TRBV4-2,ASSQEGAGGDYGYT
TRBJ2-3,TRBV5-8,ASSLGRASTDTQY
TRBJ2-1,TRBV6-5,ASSYGGNEQF
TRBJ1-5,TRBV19,ASSKGPAGDQPQH
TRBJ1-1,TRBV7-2,ASSLALPVGNTEAF
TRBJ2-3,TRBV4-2,ASSQVTGGLTGTQY
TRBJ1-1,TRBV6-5,ASSTPGDTEAF
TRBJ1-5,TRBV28,ASSFSLQPQH
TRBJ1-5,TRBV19,ASRYRGGVHQPQH
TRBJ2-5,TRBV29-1,SVEPSGGRKTQY
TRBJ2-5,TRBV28,ASSLSFWETQY
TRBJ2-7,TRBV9,ASSVATSDEQY
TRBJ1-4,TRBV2,ASSVSQVGEKLF
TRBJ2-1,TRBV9,ASSTSSYNEQF
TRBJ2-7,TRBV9,ASSMDDYEQY
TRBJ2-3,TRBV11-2,ASSLDQGTDTQY
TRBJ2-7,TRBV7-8,ASSPGDAGSYEQY
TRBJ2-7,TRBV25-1,ASSEGGGPYEQY
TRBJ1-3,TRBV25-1,ASSDHPGARSGNTIY
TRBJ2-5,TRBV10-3,AISEGWGRGQETQY
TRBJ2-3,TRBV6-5,ASTTGWKSTDTQY
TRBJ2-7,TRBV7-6,ASSLGPTRSSYEQY
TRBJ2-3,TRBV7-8,ASSFPPRGDTQY
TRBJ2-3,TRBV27,ASSPGQGGPDTQY
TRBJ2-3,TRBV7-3,ASSLSHGGNTQY
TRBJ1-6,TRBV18,ASSPRSRDSPLH
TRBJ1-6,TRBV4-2,ASSQTGGNSPLH
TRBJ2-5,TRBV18,ASSPVEGTETQY